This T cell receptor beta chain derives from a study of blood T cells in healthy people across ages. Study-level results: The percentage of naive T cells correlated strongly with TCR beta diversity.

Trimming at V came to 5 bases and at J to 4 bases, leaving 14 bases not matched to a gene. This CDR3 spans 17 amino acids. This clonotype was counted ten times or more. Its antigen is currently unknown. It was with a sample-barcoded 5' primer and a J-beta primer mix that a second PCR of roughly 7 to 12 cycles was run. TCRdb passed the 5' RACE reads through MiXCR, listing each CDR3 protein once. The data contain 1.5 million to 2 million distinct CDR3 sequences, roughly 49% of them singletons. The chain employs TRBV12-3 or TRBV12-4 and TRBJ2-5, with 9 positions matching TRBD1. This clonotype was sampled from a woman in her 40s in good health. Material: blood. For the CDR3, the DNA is TGTGCCAGCAGTCCGACATACGGACAGGGGCTTATAGAGACCCAGTACTTC. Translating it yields CASSPTYGQGLIETQYF.